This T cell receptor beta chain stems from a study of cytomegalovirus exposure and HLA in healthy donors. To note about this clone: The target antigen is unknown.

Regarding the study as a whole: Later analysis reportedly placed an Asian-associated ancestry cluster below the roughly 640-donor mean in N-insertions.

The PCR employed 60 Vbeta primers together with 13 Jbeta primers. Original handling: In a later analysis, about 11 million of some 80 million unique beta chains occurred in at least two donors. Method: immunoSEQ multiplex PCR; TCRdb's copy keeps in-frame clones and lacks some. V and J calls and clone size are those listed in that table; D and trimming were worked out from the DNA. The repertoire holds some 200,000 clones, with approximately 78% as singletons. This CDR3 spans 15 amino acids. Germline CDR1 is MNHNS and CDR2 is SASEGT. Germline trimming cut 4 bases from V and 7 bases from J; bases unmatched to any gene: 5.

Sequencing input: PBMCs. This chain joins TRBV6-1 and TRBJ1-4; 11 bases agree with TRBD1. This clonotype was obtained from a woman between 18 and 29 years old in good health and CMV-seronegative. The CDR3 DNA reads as TGTGCCAGCAGTGCCGGGACAGGGGGAAGTGAAAAACTGTTTTTT. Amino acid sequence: CASSAGTGGSEKLFF.